This is a list of T cell receptor beta chains from one sample in a study of T cell changes during pregnancy in multiple sclerosis. TCRdb's table, derived via immunoSEQ multiplex PCR, lists solely in-frame clones and lacks some. The sample has around 97,000 clones, about 91% seen once. The sequenced sample was peripheral blood, obtained after pregnancy. Every receptor here comes from a female donor with multiple sclerosis, enrolled in a pregnancy study. CDR3s include the opening cysteine and the closing phenylalanine or tryptophan. A D gene is named only where the DNA matches it firmly. Where a row states a size, it is once, few, many or the class of an expanded clone; other rows omit it.

cdr3_aa	cdr3_nt	j_call	d_call	clone_size	v_call
CSARDGPLRYF	TGCAGTGCTAGAGATGGTCCCCTGAGGTATTTT	TRBJ2-3	NA	NA	TRBV20-1
CAISGGGTNEAFF	TGTGCCATCAGTGGTGGAGGAACAAATGAAGCTTTCTTT	TRBJ1-1	NA	once	TRBV10-3
CASRESQGNSNQPQHF	TGTGCCAGTAGGGAGTCACAGGGGAATAGCAATCAGCCCCAGCATTTT	TRBJ1-5	TRBD1	NA	TRBV19
CASSVRTSGDNEQFF	TGTGCCAGCAGCGTTAGGACTAGCGGAGACAATGAGCAGTTCTTC	TRBJ2-1	TRBD2	NA	TRBV7-6
CASSRYQGNTEAFF	TGTGCCAGCAGCCGGTATCAGGGGAACACTGAAGCTTTCTTT	TRBJ1-1	NA	NA	TRBV14
CASSIAPTGGLSGNTIYF	TGTGCCAGTAGTATAGCCCCGACAGGGGGGCTTTCTGGAAACACCATATATTTT	TRBJ1-3	TRBD1	NA	TRBV19
CASSNRRDTGELFF	TGTGCCAGTAGTAACCGGAGGGACACCGGGGAGCTGTTTTTT	TRBJ2-2	NA	NA	TRBV19
CASSRGDRGTKNIQYF	TGTGCCAGCAGCCGGGGGGACAGGGGGACCAAAAACATTCAGTACTTC	TRBJ2-4	TRBD1	NA	TRBV5-4
CASSQAGYNSPLHF	TGCGCCAGCAGCCAAGCAGGTTATAATTCACCCCTCCACTTT	TRBJ1-6	NA	NA	TRBV4-3
CASRAPLSYGYTF	TGTGCCAGCAGGGCCCCCTTGTCCTATGGCTACACCTTC	TRBJ1-2	NA	NA	TRBV2
CASSSMGHIEQFF	TGTGCCAGCAGTTCCATGGGCCATATAGAGCAGTTCTTC	TRBJ2-1	NA	once	TRBV27
CASSLTQGGYEQYF	TGTGCCAGCAGCTTAACCCAGGGGGGCTACGAGCAGTACTTC	TRBJ2-7	NA	few	TRBV7-8
CASTPPGRNYGYTF	TGTGCCAGCACTCCACCCGGGAGAAACTATGGCTACACCTTC	TRBJ1-2	NA	NA	TRBV28
CASSESNREGNEQYF	TGCGCCAGCAGTGAGTCTAACAGGGAAGGCAACGAGCAGTACTTC	TRBJ2-7	NA	few	TRBV10-1
CASSTRGIGSYEQYF	TGTGCCAGCAGCACAAGGGGTATCGGCTCCTACGAGCAGTACTTC	TRBJ2-7	NA	NA	TRBV6-6
CASSQDSQRPWPYEQFF	TGCGCCAGCAGCCAAGATAGCCAGCGGCCCTGGCCGTATGAGCAGTTCTTC	TRBJ2-1	NA	NA	TRBV4-1
CASSPGQGSYLDTEAFF	TGTGCCAGCAGCCCCGGACAGGGATCCTACCTGGACACTGAAGCTTTCTTT	TRBJ1-1	TRBD1	NA	TRBV7-2
CASSQTSGGPYQETQYF	TGTGCCAGCAGCCAAACTAGCGGGGGGCCGTACCAAGAGACCCAGTACTTC	TRBJ2-5	TRBD2	NA	TRBV11-2
CASSGGTDTQYF	TGTGCCAGCAGCGGGGGCACAGATACGCAGTATTTT	TRBJ2-3	NA	few	TRBV6-4
CASSPRDIGAFF	TGTGCCAGCAGCCCTCGGGACATCGGAGCTTTCTTT	TRBJ1-1	NA	NA	TRBV7-2
CASSPGGRTKNIQYF	TGTGCCAGCAGTCCAGGGGGCAGAACCAAAAACATTCAGTACTTC	TRBJ2-4	TRBD1	NA	TRBV27
CASSTPRTEAFF	TGTGCCAGCAGCACTCCGCGCACTGAAGCTTTCTTT	TRBJ1-1	NA	NA	TRBV9
CASSSIAGGTPRETQYF	TGTGCCAGCAGTTCCATAGCGGGGGGCACCCCTCGGGAGACCCAGTACTTC	TRBJ2-5	NA	NA	TRBV12-1
CASSLVPQGANSPLHF	TGTGCCAGCAGCTTGGTTCCACAAGGGGCTAATTCACCCCTCCACTTT	TRBJ1-6	NA	NA	TRBV5-5
CASSLVADPQGGELFF	TGTGCCAGCAGTTTGGTGGCGGACCCCCAGGGCGGGGAGCTGTTTTTT	TRBJ2-2	NA	once	TRBV28
CASSAQGRTGELFF	TGTGCCAGCAGCGCCCAGGGGCGGACCGGGGAGCTGTTTTTT	TRBJ2-2	NA	NA	TRBV7-9
CSVVIGGEPYAIYF	TGCAGCGTTGTTATCGGGGGGGAACCTTACGCCATATATTTT	TRBJ1-3	NA	NA	TRBV29-1
CASSRLQGAGPSYNEQFF	TGTGCCAGCAGCCGTCTTCAGGGGGCGGGTCCCTCCTACAATGAGCAGTTCTTC	TRBJ2-1	TRBD1	NA	TRBV7-9
CASSPNLAGGYNEQFF	TGTGCCAGCAGCCCCAATCTAGCGGGAGGCTACAATGAGCAGTTCTTC	TRBJ2-1	TRBD2	NA	TRBV7-7
CASSYSRQNYGYTF	TGTGCCAGCAGTTACTCGAGACAGAACTATGGCTACACCTTC	TRBJ1-2	NA	NA	TRBV6-5
CASSIGTGVVGQPQHF	TGTGCCAGTAGTATAGGGACAGGGGTCGTCGGTCAGCCCCAGCATTTT	TRBJ1-5	TRBD1	NA	TRBV19
CSARGTGRNTEAFF	TGCAGCGCGAGGGGGACAGGGAGAAACACTGAAGCTTTCTTT	TRBJ1-1	TRBD1	NA	TRBV29-1
CASSIGGRGTNYGYTF	TGTGCCAGTAGTATAGGCGGAAGGGGGACCAACTATGGCTACACCTTC	TRBJ1-2	NA	once	TRBV19
CASSPSGGAKNIQYF	TGTGCCAGCTCACCCTCCGGCGGGGCCAAAAACATTCAGTACTTC	TRBJ2-4	NA	NA	TRBV18
CASGGASGGQETQYF	TGTGCCAGCGGGGGTGCGAGCGGGGGGCAAGAGACCCAGTACTTC	TRBJ2-5	TRBD2	NA	TRBV7-6
CASSQTGLHTDTQYF	TGTGCCAGCAGCCAAACAGGACTACACACAGATACGCAGTATTTT	TRBJ2-3	NA	NA	TRBV14
CAAIYREYYNEQFF	TGTGCCGCTATTTACAGGGAGTACTACAATGAGCAGTTCTTC	TRBJ2-1	NA	NA	TRBV30
CASRMGIGGVERNIQYF	TGTGCCAGCAGAATGGGGATAGGGGGAGTCGAAAGGAACATTCAGTACTTC	TRBJ2-4	NA	NA	TRBV2
CASSPSGGKETQYF	TGTGCCAGCAGCCCTTCGGGGGGCAAAGAGACCCAGTACTTC	TRBJ2-5	NA	once	TRBV7-3
CASSFRDTDTQYF	TGCGCCAGCAGCTTCCGGGATACAGATACGCAGTATTTT	TRBJ2-3	NA	NA	TRBV5-1
CASSSTGAGANVLTF	TGTGCCAGCAGCTCAACAGGGGCTGGGGCCAACGTCCTGACTTTC	TRBJ2-6	TRBD1	NA	TRBV6-1
CASSLPGNTGELFF	TGTGCCAGCAGTTTACCGGGAAACACCGGGGAGCTGTTTTTT	TRBJ2-2	NA	NA	TRBV27
CASSRDRGSDTQYF	TGTGCCAGCAGTCGGGACAGGGGTTCCGATACGCAGTATTTT	TRBJ2-3	TRBD1	NA	TRBV6-6
CAWRGQNTGELFF	TGTGCCTGGAGAGGACAGAACACCGGGGAGCTGTTTTTT	TRBJ2-2	NA	NA	TRBV30
CASSHGTIGTDTQYF	TGTGCCAGCAGCCACGGGACTATAGGCACAGATACGCAGTATTTT	TRBJ2-3	TRBD2	NA	TRBV7-3
CASSLKRQGEPQHF	TGTGCCAGCAGCTTAAAGCGACAGGGGGAACCCCAGCATTTT	TRBJ1-5	TRBD1	NA	TRBV7-9
CASGLEVNYEQYF	TGTGCCAGCGGCCTAGAGGTAAATTACGAGCAGTACTTC	TRBJ2-7	NA	NA	TRBV6-1
CASSLGTTGLDSPLHF	TGTGCCAGCAGCTTAGGGACGACAGGGCTAGATTCACCCCTCCACTTT	TRBJ1-6	TRBD1	NA	TRBV5-6
CASSPGTWNTGELFF	TGTGCCAGCAGCCCCGGGACTTGGAACACCGGGGAGCTGTTTTTT	TRBJ2-2	NA	NA	TRBV5-4
CASSFRPSGRGGNTQYF	TGTGCCAGCAGTTTCCGCCCTAGCGGGCGGGGGGGAAATACGCAGTATTTT	TRBJ2-3	TRBD2	NA	TRBV27
CASSQWGQGNYEQYF	TGTGCCAGCAGCCAGTGGGGACAGGGAAATTACGAGCAGTACTTC	TRBJ2-7	TRBD1	NA	TRBV7-9